These 23 T cell receptor beta chains originate from one sample sequenced in a study of blood T cell repertoires in COVID-19. Here immunoSEQ multiplex PCR was the method, and the copy in TCRdb shows in-frame clones only, minus some. Among around 500,000 clones listed, 80% to 90% were seen once. The source material was PBMCs or T cells enriched from blood (not recorded which). Receptors were obtained from a woman aged 55 to 70 who had recovered from COVID-19.

This clone was counted between two and nine times. The gene calls are TRBV2 and TRBJ1-1; D is perhaps TRBD1 (5 bases). Germline V gene lookup returns CDR1 SNHLY and CDR2 FYNNEI. The CDR3 spans 14 residues. Trimming cost V 2 bases and J 4 bases, with 11 bases left between them. DNA for the CDR3: TGTGCCAGCAGTGAATCGGGGGGAGGCACTGAAGCTTTCTTT. Translating gives CASSESGGGTEAFF.

Worth noting for this clone: The sample carries other DNA sequences with the same CDR3. The rearrangement joins TRBV5-1 to TRBJ1-2; D may be TRBD1 (6 bases). V shed 0 bases and J shed 2 bases, with 8 bases lying between them. CDR1 and CDR2 from the germline V gene are SGHRS and YFSETQ. CDR3 length equals 14 residues. CDR3 nucleotides: TGCGCCAGCAGCTTGGCCGACAGGAACTATGGCTACACCTTC. It codes for CASSLADRNYGYTF.

The chain uses TRBV7-6 and TRBJ1-2; D gene ambiguous. This CDR3 region has 13 residues. Trimming shortened V by 5 bases and J by 8 bases, and 15 bases separated the two germline ends. Germline CDR1 is SGHVS and CDR2 is FNYEAQ. CDR3 coding DNA: TGTGCCAGCAGCCCCCGTGGGGAGTACGGCTACACCTTC. Protein: CASSPRGEYGYTF.

The chain has TRBV14 and TRBJ1-1, with 8 bases lining up with TRBD1. Germline V gene sequence: CDR1 SGHDN, CDR2 FVKESK. The CDR3 consists of 15 residues. The V gene end was trimmed by 3 bases and the J gene end by 1 base; junction bases not matched to a gene: 4. The CDR3 spells CASSHVGQGNTEAFF. CDR3 in DNA: TGTGCCAGCAGCCACGTAGGACAGGGGAACACTGAAGCTTTCTTT. The full variable domain, rest sourced from reference TRBV14 and TRBJ1-1, is EAGVTQFPSHSVIEKGQTVTLRCDPISGHDNLYWYRRVMGKEIKFLLHFVKESKQDESGMPNNRFLAERTGGTYSTLKVQPAELEDSGVYFCASSHVGQGNTEAFFGQGTRLTVV.

The V call is TRBV19, the J call TRBJ2-2, with D uncertain. V gave up 3 bases and J gave up 3 bases, with 8 bases separating them. CDR1 LNHDA and CDR2 SQIVND come from the germline V gene (reference sequence). There are 14 residues in the CDR3. This chain's CDR3 is CASSIRGDTGELFF. In DNA form, the CDR3 reads TGTGCCAGTAGTATCCGAGGAGACACCGGGGAGCTGTTTTTT.

In DNA form, the CDR3 reads TGTGCCAGCAGCCCTCCCTCTTCCGAGCAGTACTTC. This translates into CASSPPSSEQYF. This sequence joins TRBV3-1 (or the pseudogene TRBV3-2) and TRBJ2-7; D remains ambiguous. CDR1 and CDR2 from the germline V gene are LGHDT and YNNKEL (reference sequence). V shed 4 bases and J shed 6 bases, with 10 bases lying between them. CDR3 length equals 12 residues.

This rearrangement joins TRBV2 to TRBJ2-7; TRBD1 matches at 9 bases. V trimming: 7 bases; J trimming: 4 bases; junction bases outside the gene matches: 5. From germline, CDR1 is SNHLY and CDR2 FYNNEI. The CDR3 has 13 amino acids. The CDR3 region has the DNA TGTGCCAGCAAAGGGACAGGGCTTTACGAGCAGTACTTC. Translating gives CASKGTGLYEQYF.

This clone was counted between two and nine times. The chain recombines TRBV29-1 with TRBJ1-4; the D is unclear. CDR1 and CDR2 (germline): SQVTM, ANQGSEA. CDR3 length: 12 residues. Trimming removed 4 bases at V and 4 bases at J, with 7 bases between. CDR3 nucleotide sequence: TGCAGCGTTGCCGCCTATAATGAAAAACTGTTTTTT. It encodes CSVAAYNEKLFF.

The chain couples TRBV6-5 to TRBJ2-2; TRBD1 aligns across 8 bases. Germline lookup yields CDR1 MNHEY and CDR2 SVGAGI. The CDR3 sequence is 16 residues long. Losses at the gene ends were 4 bases for V and 1 base for J; bases not matched to a gene: 5. The CDR3 sequence: CASSFLGTGNTGELFF. Written as DNA, the CDR3 is TGTGCCAGCAGTTTCCTTGGGACAGGGAACACCGGGGAGCTGTTTTTT.

The V gene is TRBV6-5, the J gene TRBJ2-7, with D perhaps TRBD1 (6 bases). Germline CDR1 MNHEY, CDR2 SVGAGI. Trimming pared 1 base from V and 1 base from J, leaving 8 bases between. The CDR3 is 14 residues long. In nucleotides, the CDR3 is TGTGCCAGCAGTTACTTCGGACAGTCCTACGAGCAGTACTTC. Protein: CASSYFGQSYEQYF.

The CDR3: CASSGPDGARQPQHF. CDR3 coding DNA: TGTGCCAGCAGTGGTCCGGATGGGGCCCGTCAGCCCCAGCATTTT. The chain carries TRBV2 and TRBJ1-5; TRBD1 is a possible D gene (5 bases). In germline, CDR1 is SNHLY, CDR2 FYNNEI. V gave up 4 bases and J gave up 6 bases, with 16 bases separating them. This CDR3 comprises 15 residues.

This chain links TRBV10-3 with TRBJ1-3; D gene uncertain. The CDR3 totals 14 residues. Trimming pared 8 bases from V and 4 bases from J, leaving 15 bases between. CDR1 is ENHRY, CDR2 SYGVKD, per germline. This chain's CDR3 is CAIQEDTGGNTIYF. CDR3 DNA sequence: TGTGCCATCCAGGAAGACACTGGAGGAAACACCATATATTTT.

The rearrangement uses TRBV6-6 and TRBJ1-6; D is unclear. Deletions cut 2 bases from V and 14 bases from J, with 22 bases between. CDR1 MNHNY and CDR2 SVGAGI come from the germline V gene (reference sequence). The CDR3 length is 16 residues. The chain's CDR3 is CASSYDLEILSSSLHF. The CDR3 nucleotides are TGTGCCAGCAGTTACGATCTAGAAATCCTTTCGAGTTCCCTCCACTTT.

This clone was detected only a few times. The J gene is TRBJ2-1, the V gene TRBV18; 8 bases are a match to TRBD2. The germline gives CDR1 KGHSH, CDR2 LQKENI. The CDR3 has 18 amino acids. V trimming: 3 bases; J trimming: 2 bases; junction bases outside the gene matches: 12. CDR3 in amino acids: CASSPLRIAGSTYNEQFF. The CDR3 nucleotides read TGTGCCAGCTCACCTCTGAGGATAGCGGGGAGCACCTACAATGAGCAGTTCTTC.

The count of this clone is one. The chain employs TRBV3-1 (or the pseudogene TRBV3-2) and TRBJ2-2, with 10 bases lining up with TRBD2. V lost 0 bases to trimming and J lost 4 bases; unmatched junction nucleotides: 5. The germline V gene has CDR1 LGHDT and CDR2 YNNKEL (reference sequence). The CDR3 has 17 amino acids. The CDR3 reads CASSQDSLAGVTGELFF. CDR3 DNA: TGTGCCAGCAGCCAAGATTCCCTAGCGGGGGTCACCGGGGAGCTGTTTTTT.

This clone was seen a few times. J is TRBJ1-2 and V is TRBV4-1, with 9 bases fitting TRBD1. The CDR3 totals 15 residues. The trim removed 4 bases at V and 2 bases at J, leaving 5 bases unmatched. The germline gives CDR1 MGHRA, CDR2 YSYEKL. In DNA, the CDR3 is TGCGCCAGCAGCCGTAACGGACAGGGGAACTATGGCTACACCTTC. Its translation is CASSRNGQGNYGYTF.

V gene TRBV19 combines with J gene TRBJ1-1; D gene unclear. The CDR3 loop spans 14 amino acids. Deletions cut 3 bases from V and 4 bases from J, with 12 bases between. CDR1 LNHDA and CDR2 SQIVND come from the germline V gene (reference sequence). CDR3: CASSIQLRGTEAFF. CDR3 sequence (DNA): TGTGCCAGTAGTATTCAACTTCGGGGCACTGAAGCTTTCTTT.

V is TRBV25-1 and J is TRBJ1-4; D unresolved. Trimming pared 8 bases from V and 7 bases from J, leaving 14 bases between. The V gene's germline CDR1 is MGHDK and CDR2 SYGVNS. This CDR3 has 13 residues. The CDR3 region is CASRTSEGEKLFF. The CDR3 nucleotides read TGTGCCAGCCGCACGAGTGAGGGTGAAAAACTGTTTTTT. The full variable domain, with the rest looked up from reference TRBV25-1 and TRBJ1-4, is EADIYQTPRYLVIGTGKKITLECSQTMGHDKMYWYQQDPGMELHLIHYSYGVNSTEKGDLSSESTVSRIRTEHFPLTLESARPSHTSQYLCASRTSEGEKLFFGSGTQLSVL.

The gene calls are TRBV14 and TRBJ2-2; 7 bases map to TRBD1. V lost 8 bases, J lost 6 bases, and 9 bases stayed unmatched. The CDR3 is 14 residues long. From germline, CDR1 is SGHDN and CDR2 FVKESK. CDR3: CASQGERIPGELFF. CDR3 in DNA: TGTGCCAGCCAGGGGGAAAGAATTCCCGGGGAGCTGTTTTTT.

V is TRBV6-5 and J is TRBJ2-7; TRBD1 might be the D (6 bases). The CDR3 consists of 14 residues. Germline CDR1 reads MNHEY; CDR2 reads SVGAGI. Deletions cut 7 bases from V and 0 bases from J, with 13 bases between. CDR3 protein: CASKQGPHSYEQYF. The CDR3 DNA sequence: TGTGCCAGCAAACAGGGCCCCCACTCCTACGAGCAGTACTTC.

The chain employs TRBV9 and TRBJ2-3; D gene uncertain. V lost 0 bases to trimming and J lost 6 bases, with 5 bases between them. From germline, CDR1 is SGDLS and CDR2 YYNGEE. The CDR3 totals 12 residues. CDR3 in DNA: TGTGCCAGCAGCGTAGTTCCTGATACGCAGTATTTT. Encoded protein: CASSVVPDTQYF.

The chain couples TRBV9 to TRBJ2-5; D gene ambiguous. Germline assignment: CDR1 SGDLS and CDR2 YYNGEE. The V end lost 4 bases, the J end lost 1 base, and 8 bases lay between the germline ends. There are 13 residues in the CDR3. CDR3 sequence reads: CASSPHGQETQYF. CDR3 nucleotide sequence: TGTGCCAGCAGCCCCCACGGCCAAGAGACCCAGTACTTC.

The chain is built from TRBV28 and TRBJ1-6; no clear D. Per germline, CDR1 MDHEN and CDR2 SYDVKM. The germline V and J ends were trimmed by 5 bases and 6 bases, with 14 bases remaining between them. This CDR3 spans 15 amino acids. CDR3 coding DNA: TGTGCCAGCAGTCCCCCGGGATTCCTTAATTCACCCCTCCACTTT. Protein: CASSPPGFLNSPLHF.